The 29 T cell receptor beta chains listed next were all sequenced from one sample in a study of blood T cell repertoires in COVID-19. Libraries were prepared by immunoSEQ multiplex PCR; TCRdb keeps only in-frame clonotypes and omits some of them. The sample has about 88,000 clones; around 88% are singletons. Sequenced material: peripheral blood. These receptors were obtained from a human donor in a cohort sampled during active COVID-19.

The chain has TRBV11-2 and TRBJ2-1; D is unresolved. This CDR3 comprises 15 residues. Trimming shortened V by 1 base and J by 5 bases, and 12 bases separated the two germline ends. Looked up from germline, CDR1 is SGHAT and CDR2 is FQNNGV. CDR3 nucleotide sequence: TGTGCCAGCAGCTTAGGATTCACAGAAAACAATGAGCAGTTCTTC. Its translation is CASSLGFTENNEQFF.

V usage is TRBV10-2 and J usage is TRBJ1-5; TRBD1 matches at 7 bases. Germline V gene lookup returns CDR1 WSHSY and CDR2 SAAADI. The CDR3 spans 15 residues. The junction had 6 bases not matched to a gene; V was cut back by 0 bases and J by 7 bases. As DNA, the CDR3 is TGCGCCAGCAGTGAGTCGGGCAGGGGGAGACAGCCCCAGCATTTT. Protein product: CASSESGRGRQPQHF.

Points on this clone: Different DNA sequences within this sample yield the same CDR3. The rearrangement links TRBV19 to TRBJ1-5; 7 bases align to TRBD1. Germline V lookup: CDR1 LNHDA, CDR2 SQIVND (reference sequence). This CDR3 has 12 residues. V was pared by 10 bases and J by 4 bases, with 4 bases of the junction left unmatched. As DNA, the CDR3 is TGTGCCACCTCGGGACAGAATCAGCCCCAGCATTTT. Amino acid sequence: CATSGQNQPQHF.

The J gene is TRBJ2-2, the V gene TRBV7-2; D remains ambiguous. Germline assignment: CDR1 SGHTA and CDR2 FQGNSA. This CDR3 contains 14 residues. V was shortened by 7 bases and J by 2 bases, with 11 bases between the two germline ends. CDR3 sequence: CASTWNYNTGELFF. The CDR3 DNA reads as TGTGCCAGCACCTGGAACTATAACACCGGGGAGCTGTTTTTT.

This sequence joins TRBV27 and TRBJ2-7; 8 bases are a match to TRBD1. V lost 5 bases, J lost 5 bases, and 11 bases stayed unmatched. Germline assignment: CDR1 MNHEY and CDR2 SMNVEV (reference sequence). The CDR3 runs to 15 residues. The CDR3 region has the DNA TGTGCCAGCAGTCCCCGGGGACAGGCGGCCGACGAGCAGTACTTC. Amino acids: CASSPRGQAADEQYF.

The chain combines TRBV28 with TRBJ2-1, with 7 bases identical to TRBD2. This CDR3 contains 16 residues. Trimming at V came to 8 bases and at J to 8 bases, leaving 18 bases not matched to a gene. From germline, CDR1 is MDHEN and CDR2 SYDVKM. CDR3 region: CASALIGASGIDEQFF. The CDR3 DNA follows: TGTGCCAGCGCACTAATTGGGGCTAGCGGTATCGATGAGCAGTTCTTC.

J is TRBJ2-7 and V is TRBV7-9; no firm D call. The CDR3 extends over 15 amino acids. The germline V gene has CDR1 SEHNR and CDR2 FQNEAQ (reference sequence). V was trimmed by 3 bases and J by 3 bases, leaving 15 bases between them. For the CDR3, the DNA is TGTGCCAGCAGCTTGTACCGAACAGACGTCTACGAGCAGTACTTC. This gives the protein CASSLYRTDVYEQYF.

The V and J genes are TRBV7-9 and TRBJ2-1, with 7 bases matching TRBD2. V was pared by 1 base and J by 1 base, with 4 bases of the junction left unmatched. This CDR3 has 16 residues. The germline CDR1 and CDR2 sequences are SEHNR and FQNEAQ (reference sequence). The CDR3 sequence: CASSLVPRESYNEQFF. The CDR3 region has the DNA TGTGCCAGCAGCTTAGTCCCGCGGGAGTCCTACAATGAGCAGTTCTTC.

V and J are TRBV4-3 and TRBJ2-1; D perhaps matches TRBD1 (7 bases). Germline CDR1 and CDR2: LGHNA and YSLEER. CDR3 size: 19 residues. V gave up 0 bases and J gave up 5 bases, with 23 bases separating them. CDR3 region: CASSQDGTARSRGHNEQFF. In DNA, the CDR3 is TGCGCCAGCAGCCAAGACGGGACAGCCCGTAGCCGGGGGCACAATGAGCAGTTCTTC.

This chain joins TRBV5-1 and TRBJ2-7; possibly TRBD1 for D (5 bases). The CDR3 covers 12 residues. V was clipped by 6 bases and J by 6 bases, with 13 bases between them. Looked up from germline, CDR1 is SGHRS and CDR2 is YFSETQ. The CDR3: CASTAPGSEQYF. CDR3 sequence (DNA): TGCGCCAGCACCGCCCCAGGGTCCGAGCAGTACTTC.

The J gene is TRBJ2-1, the V gene TRBV11-3, with TRBD1 identical over 7 bases. With 5 bases clipped from V and 14 bases from J, the junction kept 9 bases outside the gene matches. The CDR3 sequence is 12 residues long. The germline V gene has CDR1 SGHNT and CDR2 YENEEA. This CDR3 is CASSIQGGVKFF. In DNA form, the CDR3 reads TGTGCCAGCAGCATACAAGGGGGCGTTAAGTTCTTC.

This clone was found a few times. The chain carries TRBV27 and TRBJ1-5; perhaps TRBD1 as D (6 bases). The CDR3 has 14 amino acids. Germline V lookup: CDR1 MNHEY, CDR2 SMNVEV (reference sequence). V was shortened by 5 bases and J by 6 bases, with 14 bases between the two germline ends. The DNA of the CDR3 is TGTGCCAGCAGTATACGGCCCAGGGGTCAGCCCCAGCATTTT. Translated, it gives CASSIRPRGQPQHF.

The rearrangement links TRBV5-1 to TRBJ2-5, with 7 bases fitting TRBD2. CDR3 length: 15 amino acids. Germline-derived CDR1 and CDR2 are SGHRS and YFSETQ. The J segment lost 2 bases and the V segment lost 3 bases, leaving 7 bases of the junction unmatched. The CDR3 DNA reads TGCGCCAGCAGCTCCTGGACTAGTGAACAAGAGACCCAGTACTTC. This translates into CASSSWTSEQETQYF.

CDR3 loop: CASSSPTGDYYGYTF. The CDR3 region has the DNA TGTGCCAGCAGCTCACCCACAGGGGACTACTATGGCTACACCTTC. This sequence joins TRBV7-9 and TRBJ1-2; 7 bases are shared with TRBD1. V dropped 4 bases and J dropped 3; count of bases not matched to a gene: 8. Germline CDR1 is SEHNR and CDR2 is FQNEAQ (reference sequence). The CDR3 sequence is 15 residues long. The full variable domain, in which reference TRBV7-9 and TRBJ1-2 provide the parts outside the CDR3, is DTGVSQNPRHKITKRGQNVTFRCDPISEHNRLYWYRQTLGQGPEFLTYFQNEAQLEKSRLLSDRFSAERPKGSFSTLEIQRTEQGDSAMYLCASSSPTGDYYGYTFGSGTRLTVV.

The chain couples TRBV7-8 to TRBJ2-7; possibly TRBD1 for D (5 bases). The CDR3 runs to 14 residues. Trimming took 8 bases from V and 5 from J, leaving 19 bases between them. The germline CDR1 and CDR2 sequences are SGHVS and FQNEAQ. The CDR3 loop reads CASAKGATFNEQYF. Written as DNA, the CDR3 is TGTGCCAGCGCGAAAGGGGCCACTTTTAACGAGCAGTACTTC.

CDR3 in DNA: TGTGCCAGCAGCTTCTTACAGGGGGGGCAGTACTTC. It yields the protein CASSFLQGGQYF. The chain recombines TRBV7-6 with TRBJ2-7; 8 positions agree with TRBD1. This CDR3 is 12 amino acids long. Germline V gene lookup returns CDR1 SGHVS and CDR2 FNYEAQ. V shed 3 bases and J 9 bases; nucleotides not matched to a gene: 4. The complete variable domain, with remaining parts taken from reference TRBV7-6 and TRBJ2-7, reads GAGVSQSPRYKVTKRGQDVALRCDPISGHVSLYWYRQALGQGPEFLTYFNYEAQQDKSGLPNDRFSAERPEGSISTLTIQRTEQRDSAMYRCASSFLQGGQYFGPGTRLTVT.

The chain recombines TRBV4-1 with TRBJ2-1; 9 bases map to TRBD2. V shed 2 bases, J shed 7 bases, and the junction held 9 bases outside the gene matches. Germline V gene sequence: CDR1 MGHRA, CDR2 YSYEKL. This CDR3 comprises 16 residues. DNA of the CDR3: TGCGCCAGCAGCCAAAAGTGGGGCGGGAGGGCGAATGAGCAGTTCTTC. This translates into CASSQKWGGRANEQFF.

This chain uses TRBV29-1 with TRBJ2-2; 10 nucleotides agree with TRBD1. The V gene end was trimmed by 5 bases and the J gene end by 6 bases; junction bases not matched to a gene: 6. The CDR3 contains 14 residues. CDR1 is SQVTM and CDR2 is ANQGSEA in the germline V gene. CDR3 in amino acids: CSVYSGQGSGELFF. In DNA, the CDR3 is TGCAGCGTTTACTCGGGACAGGGGTCCGGGGAGCTGTTTTTT.

V gene TRBV29-1 combines with J gene TRBJ2-2; D possibly corresponds to TRBD2 (7 bases). From germline, CDR1 is SQVTM and CDR2 ANQGSEA. The CDR3 is 13 residues long. The V end was cut by 4 bases, the J end by 6 bases, with 12 bases between. The CDR3, as DNA: TGCAGCGTTGTACAGGGAGGGTCCGGGGAGCTGTTTTTT. Translating it yields CSVVQGGSGELFF.

The chain employs TRBV15 and TRBJ2-1; 9 positions match TRBD1. The germline V gene encodes CDR1 LNHNV and CDR2 YYDKDF (reference sequence). Trimming at V came to 5 bases and at J to 1 base, leaving 12 bases not matched to a gene. This CDR3 contains 18 residues. CDR3 region: CATSSSLQGAGSYNEQFF. The CDR3 nucleotides are TGTGCCACCAGCTCGTCGCTACAGGGGGCGGGTTCCTACAATGAGCAGTTCTTC. Based on the CDR3 plus reference TRBV15 and TRBJ2-1, the full variable domain is DAMVIQNPRYQVTQFGKPVTLSCSQTLNHNVMYWYQQKSSQAPKLLFHYYDKDFNNEADTPDNFQSRRPNTSFCFLDIRSPGLGDTAMYLCATSSSLQGAGSYNEQFFGPGTRLTVL.

The chain uses TRBV3-1 (or the pseudogene TRBV3-2) and TRBJ1-2; 9 nucleotides align to TRBD1. J gave up 0 bases and V 3 bases, and 2 bases lay outside the gene matches. CDR1 is LGHDT and CDR2 is YNNKEL in the germline V gene (reference sequence). This CDR3 has 15 amino acids. In nucleotides, the CDR3 is TGTGCCAGCAGCCAGGGACAGGGACCTAACTATGGCTACACCTTC. Its translation: CASSQGQGPNYGYTF.

The V gene is TRBV4-3, the J gene TRBJ2-7, with 7 bases lining up with TRBD1. Losses at the gene ends were 0 bases for V and 0 bases for J; bases not matched to a gene: 2. The CDR3 is 15 amino acids. The germline V gene has CDR1 LGHNA and CDR2 YSLEER. CDR3 coding DNA: TGCGCCAGCAGCCAAGAAACAGGGGTCTCCTACGAGCAGTACTTC. It is translated as CASSQETGVSYEQYF.

The V and J genes are TRBV12-3 or TRBV12-4 and TRBJ1-1; no firm D call. The CDR3 sequence is 13 residues long. Deletions cut 3 bases from V and 1 base from J, with 6 bases between. CDR3 nucleotide sequence: TGTGCCAGCAGTTTTTCGGGGAACACTGAAGCTTTCTTT. It yields the protein CASSFSGNTEAFF.

The chain joins TRBV7-2 to TRBJ2-5; D remains ambiguous. The CDR3 runs 14 residues. Germline V lookup: CDR1 SGHTA, CDR2 FQGNSA. V lost 4 bases and J 1 base, leaving 10 bases between the germline ends. CDR3 DNA sequence: TGTGCCAGCAGCTATGGGTCTAGCCAAGAGACCCAGTACTTC. Translating it yields CASSYGSSQETQYF.

V usage is TRBV19 and J usage is TRBJ2-7; 8 bases align to TRBD2. This CDR3 region has 14 residues. Germline trimming cut 5 bases from V and 0 bases from J; bases unmatched to any gene: 3. Germline V gene lookup returns CDR1 LNHDA and CDR2 SQIVND (reference sequence). The CDR3 DNA reads as TGTGCCAGTAGTTTGCGGGAGGACTCCTACGAGCAGTACTTC. Translation gives CASSLREDSYEQYF.

The chain joins TRBV15 to TRBJ2-3; the match to TRBD2 covers 10 bases. CDR3 length: 15 amino acids. Germline assignment: CDR1 LNHNV and CDR2 YYDKDF (reference sequence). J gave up 2 bases and V 4 bases, and 3 bases lay outside the gene matches. The DNA for the CDR3 is TGTGCCACCAGCACCGGACTAGCGGACACAGATACGCAGTATTTT. This encodes CATSTGLADTDTQYF.

The chain carries TRBV28 and TRBJ1-5, with TRBD1 matching over 7 bases. J was trimmed by 2 bases and V by 6 bases; bases with no gene match: 13. The CDR3 has 17 residues. In germline, CDR1 is MDHEN, CDR2 SYDVKM. The CDR3 region is CASSTQSQGVRNQPQHF. CDR3 nucleotides: TGTGCCAGCAGCACTCAATCTCAGGGGGTGCGCAATCAGCCCCAGCATTTT.

V is TRBV29-1 and J is TRBJ1-1, with TRBD1 matching 9 bases. CDR1 and CDR2 from the germline V gene are SQVTM and ANQGSEA. This CDR3 is built from 13 residues. V was pared by 6 bases and J by 0 bases, with 2 bases of the junction left unmatched. In DNA, the CDR3 is TGCAGCGTAAACAGGGGGCTGAACACTGAAGCTTTCTTT. Protein sequence: CSVNRGLNTEAFF.

This clone was picked up one time. The J gene is TRBJ2-7, the V gene TRBV19; 7 positions match TRBD1. The CDR3 has 16 residues. The V gene end was trimmed by 1 base and the J gene end by 0 bases; junction bases not matched to a gene: 6. The germline gives CDR1 LNHDA, CDR2 SQIVND (reference sequence). The CDR3 nucleotides read TGTGCCAGTAGTATAGGAGTCGGGGACAGCTCCTACGAGCAGTACTTC. This codes for CASSIGVGDSSYEQYF.